Sequencing of this T cell receptor (beta chain) was carried out in a study of blood T cells in healthy people across ages. With V trimmed by 2 bases and J by 0 bases, 8 bases remained unmatched. The length of the CDR3 is 18 residues. Germline V gene sequence: CDR1 MNHEY, CDR2 SVGAGI. As for this clonotype: Its antigen is unknown.

Combining a sample-barcoded 5' primer with a J-beta primer mix, a second PCR ran for about 7 to 11 cycles. Every cDNA molecule carried a tag from a template-switch adaptor bearing 12 random nucleotides. Each CDR3 protein is one row after TCRdb ran MiXCR on the 5' RACE reads. The sample lists around 1,600,000 distinct CDR3 sequences, roughly 43% seen once, with about 4% in the top ten. Study-wide results and caveats: Strongly correlated with naive T cell percentage was TCR beta diversity.

This sequence originates from a woman aged 18-29 years in good health. The rearrangement links TRBV6-5 to TRBJ2-1, with 9 nucleotides matching TRBD1. The sample comprised blood. CDR3 in DNA: TGTGCCAGCAGTTACCGGGACAGGGTCTCAAGCTCCTACAATGAGCAGTTCTTC. This gives the protein CASSYRDRVSSSYNEQFF.